The present TCR beta chain was sequenced within a study of shared clonotypes between healthy human individuals. Clones were sequenced by immunoSEQ multiplex PCR, and TCRdb holds only the in-frame ones, with some missing. The profile shows more than 2 million clones, 90% to 97% of them singletons. In the case of this clone: Antigen specificity is unknown.

Study observations and caveats: Clonotype sharing across donors was expected to vary with sequencing depth. Roughly 5% of naive CD4 clonotypes were common to a handful of donors.

The CDR3 runs to 16 residues. Per the germline V gene, CDR1 is MDHEN and CDR2 is SYDVKM. V was pared by 5 bases and J by 3 bases, with 20 bases between. It was into CD45RA+ naive and CD45RA-negative memory subsets that the CD4+ cells were split. This sequence originates from a man aged 18 to 29 in good health. Sequenced input: naive CD4+ T cells sorted from blood. Stated subset: CD45RA+ positively selected. The chain links TRBV28 to TRBJ2-7; perhaps TRBD1 as D (7 bases). In nucleotides, the CDR3 is TGTGCCAGCAGTGGGGGAGGTGGGACAGTCTTCTACGAGCAGTACTTC. Amino acids: CASSGGGGTVFYEQYF.